One and the same sample provided the 10 T cell receptor beta chains below, sequenced in a study of CD8 T cells in ankylosing spondylitis. TCRdb reprocessed the 5' RACE reads with MiXCR, giving one entry per CDR3 protein. This table has around 890,000 distinct CDR3 sequences, 10% to 15% appearing once. Antigen specificity for these receptors is unknown. Findings of the study overall: What seemed typical of ankylosing spondylitis blood was a TCR beta motif built from about 8 highly homologous variants.

The sample taken for sequencing was blood, either unsorted or a sorted T cell fraction (not recorded which). All receptors come from a male donor with ankylosing spondylitis.

J is TRBJ1-1 and V is TRBV7-9; tentative D call: TRBD1 (5 bases). Trimming shortened V by 0 bases and J by 1 base, and 9 bases separated the two germline ends. Germline-derived CDR1 and CDR2 are SEHNR and FQNEAQ (reference sequence). This CDR3 is built from 15 residues. CDR3 sequence: CASSLAMGGNTEAFF. The CDR3 DNA sequence: TGTGCCAGCAGCTTAGCCATGGGGGGGAACACTGAAGCTTTCTTT.

This clonotype was seen many times. The gene calls are TRBV20-1 and TRBJ1-2; D is uncertain. CDR3 length equals 11 residues. V dropped 6 bases and J dropped 5 bases, with 10 bases sitting between them. Germline-derived CDR1 and CDR2 are DFQATT and SNEGSKA (reference sequence). CDR3 sequence reads: CSATFSYGYTF. CDR3 DNA: TGCAGTGCCACCTTTAGTTATGGCTACACCTTC.

The chain links TRBV5-1 to TRBJ2-1; 9 bases align to TRBD2. This CDR3 spans 17 amino acids. In germline, CDR1 is SGHRS, CDR2 YFSETQ. The V and J ends lost 2 bases and 9 bases, in that order; junction bases with no gene match: 15. The CDR3 sequence is CASSLGAGGQWNGEQFF. CDR3 sequence (DNA): TGCGCCAGCAGCTTAGGAGCGGGGGGCCAATGGAACGGTGAGCAGTTCTTC. Together with reference TRBV5-1 and TRBJ2-1, the CDR3 gives the full variable domain: KAGVTQTPRYLIKTRGQQVTLSCSPISGHRSVSWYQQTPGQGLQFLFEYFSETQRNKGNFPGRFSGRQFSNSRSEMNVSTLELGDSALYLCASSLGAGGQWNGEQFFGPGTRLTVL.

V gene TRBV29-1 combines with J gene TRBJ1-5; 8 bases are a match to TRBD1. Germline CDR1 reads SQVTM; CDR2 reads ANQGSEA. This CDR3 region has 13 residues. V was pared by 2 bases and J by 6 bases, with 3 bases of the junction left unmatched. The CDR3 loop is CSVEIDRGQPQHF. The DNA of the CDR3 is TGCAGCGTTGAAATCGACAGGGGTCAGCCCCAGCATTTT.

V usage is TRBV7-2 and J usage is TRBJ1-2; D unresolved. CDR3 length equals 12 residues. The germline V and J ends were trimmed by 5 bases and 5 bases, with 9 bases remaining between them. Per the germline V gene, CDR1 is SGHTA and CDR2 is FQGNSA. The CDR3 is CASSLVVYGYTF. The DNA for the CDR3 is TGTGCCAGCAGCCTAGTGGTGTATGGCTACACCTTC. Looking up the rest from reference TRBV7-2 and TRBJ1-2 gives the full variable domain: GAGVSQSPSNKVTEKGKDVELRCDPISGHTALYWYRQSLGQGLEFLIYFQGNSAPDKSGLPSDRFSAERTGGSVSTLTIQRTQQEDSAVYLCASSLVVYGYTFGSGTRLTVV.

The chain links TRBV7-2 to TRBJ1-1; no reliable D call. The germline V gene encodes CDR1 SGHTA and CDR2 FQGNSA. The V gene lost 5 bases and the J gene lost 6 bases, with 13 bases spanning the gap. The CDR3 consists of 13 residues. The CDR3 sequence: CASSPRGLPEAFF. Written as DNA, the CDR3 is TGTGCCAGCAGCCCGCGGGGTCTACCTGAAGCTTTCTTT.

This clonotype appeared a few times. The chain links TRBV7-2 to TRBJ2-7; D possibly corresponds to TRBD1 (5 bases). The CDR3 is 12 amino acids. Between the trimmed V and J ends, which lost 5 bases and 6 bases, there was a span of 11 bases. Germline V gene lookup returns CDR1 SGHTA and CDR2 FQGNSA. CDR3 DNA sequence: TGTGCCAGCAGCCCCTACAGGCCCGAGCAGTACTTC. As protein: CASSPYRPEQYF.

This clonotype occurred a few times. This sequence joins TRBV29-1 and TRBJ2-5, with D hard to call. V dropped 4 bases and J dropped 3 bases, with 27 bases sitting between them. Germline V gene sequence: CDR1 SQVTM, CDR2 ANQGSEA. The CDR3 covers 18 residues. The CDR3 region is CSVVALTWSMDVEETQYF. The CDR3 nucleotides are TGCAGCGTTGTGGCCTTAACGTGGAGTATGGATGTGGAAGAGACCCAGTACTTC.

The CDR3 region is CASSAGVSNQPQHF. In DNA form, the CDR3 reads TGTGCCAGCAGCGCCGGGGTCAGCAATCAGCCCCAGCATTTT. The chain is built from TRBV9 and TRBJ1-5; D gene uncertain. Germline assignment: CDR1 SGDLS and CDR2 YYNGEE. The germline V and J ends were trimmed by 3 bases and 1 base, with 8 bases remaining between them. The CDR3 extends over 14 amino acids.

This clonotype appeared a few times. The chain links TRBV7-2 to TRBJ2-5; TRBD2 matches 7 bases. This CDR3 is 15 amino acids long. Germline V lookup: CDR1 SGHTA, CDR2 FQGNSA. Trimming at V came to 4 bases and at J to 4 bases, leaving 9 bases not matched to a gene. CDR3 bases: TGTGCCAGCAGCTCAGGAGGCGGGAGATTAGAGACCCAGTACTTC. As protein: CASSSGGGRLETQYF.